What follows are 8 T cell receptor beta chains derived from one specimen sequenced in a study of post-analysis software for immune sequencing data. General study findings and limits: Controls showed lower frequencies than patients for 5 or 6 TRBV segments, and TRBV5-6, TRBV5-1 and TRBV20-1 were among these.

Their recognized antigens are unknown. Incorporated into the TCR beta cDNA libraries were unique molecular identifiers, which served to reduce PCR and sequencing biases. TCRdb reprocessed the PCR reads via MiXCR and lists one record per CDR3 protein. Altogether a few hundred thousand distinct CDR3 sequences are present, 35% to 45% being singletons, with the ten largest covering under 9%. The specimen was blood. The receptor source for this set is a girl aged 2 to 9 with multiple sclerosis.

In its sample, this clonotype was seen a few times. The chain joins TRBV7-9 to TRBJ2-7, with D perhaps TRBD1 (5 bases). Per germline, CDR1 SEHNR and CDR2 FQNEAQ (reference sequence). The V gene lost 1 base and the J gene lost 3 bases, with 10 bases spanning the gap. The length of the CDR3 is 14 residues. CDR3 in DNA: TGTGCCAGCAGCTTAGTTGACAGTTTCTACGAGCAGTACTTC. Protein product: CASSLVDSFYEQYF.

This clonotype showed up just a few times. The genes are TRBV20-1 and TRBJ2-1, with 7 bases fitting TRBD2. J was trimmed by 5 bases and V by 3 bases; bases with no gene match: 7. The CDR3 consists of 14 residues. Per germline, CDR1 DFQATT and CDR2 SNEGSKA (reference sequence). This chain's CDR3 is CSAREGRGNNEQFF. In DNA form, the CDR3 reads TGCAGTGCTAGGGAGGGGAGGGGTAACAATGAGCAGTTCTTC.

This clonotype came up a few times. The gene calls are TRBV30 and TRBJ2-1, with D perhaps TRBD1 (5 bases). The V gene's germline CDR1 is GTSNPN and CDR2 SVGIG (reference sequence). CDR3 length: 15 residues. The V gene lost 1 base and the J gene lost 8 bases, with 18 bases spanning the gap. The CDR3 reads CAWSGQIGWGDEQFF. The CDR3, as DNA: TGTGCCTGGAGTGGACAGATTGGGTGGGGTGATGAGCAGTTCTTC.

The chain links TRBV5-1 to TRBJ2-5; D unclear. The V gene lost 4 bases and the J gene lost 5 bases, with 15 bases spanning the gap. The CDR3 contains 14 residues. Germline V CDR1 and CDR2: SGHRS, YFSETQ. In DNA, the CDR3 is TGCGCCAGCAGCCCGTCGGACGGCTGGGAGACCCAGTACTTC. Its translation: CASSPSDGWETQYF.

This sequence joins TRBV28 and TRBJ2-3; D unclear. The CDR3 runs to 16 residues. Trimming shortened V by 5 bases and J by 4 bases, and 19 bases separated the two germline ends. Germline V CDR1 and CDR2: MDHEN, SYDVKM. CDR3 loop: CASSGSWAPSADTQYF. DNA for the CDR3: TGTGCCAGCAGTGGTTCCTGGGCCCCCTCGGCAGATACGCAGTATTTT.

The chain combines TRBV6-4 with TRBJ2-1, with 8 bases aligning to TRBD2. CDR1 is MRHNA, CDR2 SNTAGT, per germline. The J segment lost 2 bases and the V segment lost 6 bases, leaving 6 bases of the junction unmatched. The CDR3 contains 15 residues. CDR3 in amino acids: CASSPGGGTYNEQFF. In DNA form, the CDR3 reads TGTGCCAGCAGCCCCGGGGGGGGGACCTACAATGAGCAGTTCTTC.

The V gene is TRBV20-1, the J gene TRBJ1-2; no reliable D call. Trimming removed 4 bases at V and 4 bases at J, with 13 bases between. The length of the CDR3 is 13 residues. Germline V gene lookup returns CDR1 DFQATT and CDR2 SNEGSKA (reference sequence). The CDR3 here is CSATAAGGYGYTF. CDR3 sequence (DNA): TGCAGTGCTACCGCCGCGGGCGGCTATGGCTACACCTTC.

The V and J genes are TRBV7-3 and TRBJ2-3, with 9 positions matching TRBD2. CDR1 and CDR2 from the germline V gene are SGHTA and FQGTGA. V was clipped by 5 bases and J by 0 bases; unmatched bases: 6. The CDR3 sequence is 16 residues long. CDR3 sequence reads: CASSPSGRISTDTQYF. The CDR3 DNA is TGTGCCAGCAGCCCCAGCGGGAGGATAAGCACAGATACGCAGTATTTT.